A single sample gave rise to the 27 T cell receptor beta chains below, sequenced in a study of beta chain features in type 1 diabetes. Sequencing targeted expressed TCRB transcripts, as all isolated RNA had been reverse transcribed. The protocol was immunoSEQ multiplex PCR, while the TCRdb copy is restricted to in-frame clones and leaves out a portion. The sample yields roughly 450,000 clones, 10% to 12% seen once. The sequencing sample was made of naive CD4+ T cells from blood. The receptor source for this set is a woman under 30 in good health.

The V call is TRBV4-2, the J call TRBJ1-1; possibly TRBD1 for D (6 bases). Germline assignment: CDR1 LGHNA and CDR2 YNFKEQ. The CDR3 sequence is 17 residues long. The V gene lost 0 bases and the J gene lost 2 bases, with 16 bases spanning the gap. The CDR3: CASSQDGRGGKNTEAFF. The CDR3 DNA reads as TGTGCCAGCAGCCAAGATGGTAGGGGGGGAAAAAACACTGAAGCTTTCTTT.

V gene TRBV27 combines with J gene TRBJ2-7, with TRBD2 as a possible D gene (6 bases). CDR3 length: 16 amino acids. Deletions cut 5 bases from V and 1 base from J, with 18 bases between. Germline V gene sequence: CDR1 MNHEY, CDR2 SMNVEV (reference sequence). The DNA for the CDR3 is TGTGCCAGCAGTCCGCGTTTCGGGACTGAATCCTACGAGCAGTACGTC. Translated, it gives CASSPRFGTESYEQYV.

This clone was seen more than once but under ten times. The CDR3: CASSGRHRTDTQYF. In DNA, the CDR3 is TGTGCCAGCAGCGGGAGGCACCGCACAGATACGCAGTATTTT. This chain connects TRBV5-4 to TRBJ2-3, with D possibly matching TRBD2 (6 bases). CDR3 length: 14 amino acids. CDR1 and CDR2 (germline): SGHNT, YYREEE (reference sequence). Trimming removed 4 bases from V and 1 base from J, with 10 bases in between.

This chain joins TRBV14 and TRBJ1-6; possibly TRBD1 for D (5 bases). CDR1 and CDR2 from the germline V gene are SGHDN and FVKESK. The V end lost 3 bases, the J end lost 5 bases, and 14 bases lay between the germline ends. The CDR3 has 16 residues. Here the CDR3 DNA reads TGTGCCAGCAGCCAGGGGCGCCGAACAGATAATTCACCCCTCCACTTT. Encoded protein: CASSQGRRTDNSPLHF.

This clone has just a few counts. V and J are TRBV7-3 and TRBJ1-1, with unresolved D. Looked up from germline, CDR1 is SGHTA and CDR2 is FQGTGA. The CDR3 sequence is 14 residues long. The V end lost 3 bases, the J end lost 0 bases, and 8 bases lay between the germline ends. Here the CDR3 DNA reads TGTGCCAGCAGCTTGATAGGAATGAACACTGAAGCTTTCTTT. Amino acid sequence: CASSLIGMNTEAFF. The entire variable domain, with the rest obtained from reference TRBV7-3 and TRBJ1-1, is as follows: GAGVSQTPSNKVTEKGKYVELRCDPISGHTALYWYRQSLGQGPEFLIYFQGTGAADDSGLPNDRFFAVRPEGSVSTLKIQRTERGDSAVYLCASSLIGMNTEAFFGQGTRLTVV.

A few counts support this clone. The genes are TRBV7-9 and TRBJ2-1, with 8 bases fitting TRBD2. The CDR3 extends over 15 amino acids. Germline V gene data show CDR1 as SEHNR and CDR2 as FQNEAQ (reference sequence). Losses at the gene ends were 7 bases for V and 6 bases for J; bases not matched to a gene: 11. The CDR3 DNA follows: TGTGCCAGCACCATCGGGAGGGGTGCCGCCAATGAGCAGTTCTTC. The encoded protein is CASTIGRGAANEQFF.

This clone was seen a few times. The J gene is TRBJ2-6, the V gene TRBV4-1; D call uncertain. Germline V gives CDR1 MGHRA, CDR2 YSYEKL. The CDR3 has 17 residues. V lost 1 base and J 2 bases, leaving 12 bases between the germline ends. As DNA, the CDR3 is TGCGCCAGCAGCCAAGGGGTATTGGTTGCTGGGGCCAACGTCCTGACTTTC. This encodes CASSQGVLVAGANVLTF.

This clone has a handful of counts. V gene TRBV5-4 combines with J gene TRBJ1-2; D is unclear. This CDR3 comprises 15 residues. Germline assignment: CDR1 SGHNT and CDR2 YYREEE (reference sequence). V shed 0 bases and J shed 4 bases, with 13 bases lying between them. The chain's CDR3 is CASSLGFTGVYGYTF. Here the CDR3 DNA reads TGTGCCAGCAGCTTGGGTTTTACGGGCGTCTATGGCTACACCTTC. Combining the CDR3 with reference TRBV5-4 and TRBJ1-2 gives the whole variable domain ETGVTQSPTHLIKTRGQQVTLRCSSQSGHNTVSWYQQALGQGPQFIFQYYREEENGRGNFPPRFSGLQFPNYSSELNVNALELDDSALYLCASSLGFTGVYGYTFGSGTRLTVV.

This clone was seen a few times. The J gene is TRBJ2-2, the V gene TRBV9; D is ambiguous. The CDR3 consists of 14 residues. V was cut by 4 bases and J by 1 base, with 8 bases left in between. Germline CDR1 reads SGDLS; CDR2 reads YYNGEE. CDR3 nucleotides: TGTGCCAGCAGCCACCAAAAGAACACCGGGGAGCTGTTTTTT. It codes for CASSHQKNTGELFF.

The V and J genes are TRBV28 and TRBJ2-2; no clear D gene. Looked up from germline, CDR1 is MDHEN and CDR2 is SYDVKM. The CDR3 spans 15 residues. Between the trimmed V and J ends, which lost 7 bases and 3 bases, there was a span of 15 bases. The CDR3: CASTTADGYTGELFF. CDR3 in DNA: TGTGCCAGCACCACCGCGGACGGTTACACCGGGGAGCTGTTTTTT.

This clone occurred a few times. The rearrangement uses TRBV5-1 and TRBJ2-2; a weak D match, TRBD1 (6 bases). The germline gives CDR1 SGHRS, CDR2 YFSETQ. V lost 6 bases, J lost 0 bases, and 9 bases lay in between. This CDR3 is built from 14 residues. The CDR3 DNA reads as TGCGCCAGCACCCGGACAGCGAACACCGGGGAGCTGTTTTTT. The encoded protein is CASTRTANTGELFF. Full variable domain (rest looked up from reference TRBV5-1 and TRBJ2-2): KAGVTQTPRYLIKTRGQQVTLSCSPISGHRSVSWYQQTPGQGLQFLFEYFSETQRNKGNFPGRFSGRQFSNSRSEMNVSTLELGDSALYLCASTRTANTGELFFGEGSRLTVL.

In nucleotides, the CDR3 is TGTGCCACCGGGACACCATATACGCAGTATTTT. This sequence encodes CATGTPYTQYF. The rearrangement joins TRBV30 to TRBJ2-3; D possibly corresponds to TRBD1 (6 bases). The V gene lost 8 bases and the J gene lost 7 bases, with 13 bases spanning the gap. The germline V gene encodes CDR1 GTSNPN and CDR2 SVGIG (reference sequence). CDR3 length equals 11 residues.

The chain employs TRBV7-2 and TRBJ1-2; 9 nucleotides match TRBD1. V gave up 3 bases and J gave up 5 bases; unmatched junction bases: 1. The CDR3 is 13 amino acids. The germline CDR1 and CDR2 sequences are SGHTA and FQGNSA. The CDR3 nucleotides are TGTGCCAGCAGCTTCGGGACAGGGTATGGCTACACCTTC. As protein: CASSFGTGYGYTF.

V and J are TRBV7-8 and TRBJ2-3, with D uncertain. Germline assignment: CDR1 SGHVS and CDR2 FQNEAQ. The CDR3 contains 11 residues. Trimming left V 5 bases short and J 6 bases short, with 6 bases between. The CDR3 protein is CASSNFDTQYF. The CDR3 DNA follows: TGTGCCAGCAGCAACTTTGATACGCAGTATTTT.

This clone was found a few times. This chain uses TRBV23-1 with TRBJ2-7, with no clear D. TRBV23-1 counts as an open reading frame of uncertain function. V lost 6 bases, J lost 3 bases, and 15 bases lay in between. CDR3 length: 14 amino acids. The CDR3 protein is CASRVMSSHYEQYV. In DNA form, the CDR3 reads TGCGCCAGCAGGGTCATGAGCTCTCACTACGAGCAGTACGTC.

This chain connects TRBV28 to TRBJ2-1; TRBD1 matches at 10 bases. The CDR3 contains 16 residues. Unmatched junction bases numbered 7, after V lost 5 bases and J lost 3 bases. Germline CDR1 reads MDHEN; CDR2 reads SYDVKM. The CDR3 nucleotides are TGTGCCAGCAGTCTCTCGGGGGACAGGGGCTACAATGAGCAGTTCTTC. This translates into CASSLSGDRGYNEQFF.

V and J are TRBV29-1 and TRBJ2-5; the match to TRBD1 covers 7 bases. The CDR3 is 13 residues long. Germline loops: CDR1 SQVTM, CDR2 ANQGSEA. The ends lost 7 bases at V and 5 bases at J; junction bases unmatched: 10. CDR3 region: CSASFRGFETQYF. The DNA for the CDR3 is TGCAGCGCGTCCTTCAGGGGGTTCGAGACCCAGTACTTC.

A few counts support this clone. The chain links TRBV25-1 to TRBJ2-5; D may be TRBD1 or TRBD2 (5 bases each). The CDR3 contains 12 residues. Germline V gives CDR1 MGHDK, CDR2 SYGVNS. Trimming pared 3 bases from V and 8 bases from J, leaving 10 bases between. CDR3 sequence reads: CASSDHRDTQYF. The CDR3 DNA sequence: TGTGCCAGCAGTGACCACCGGGACACCCAGTACTTC.

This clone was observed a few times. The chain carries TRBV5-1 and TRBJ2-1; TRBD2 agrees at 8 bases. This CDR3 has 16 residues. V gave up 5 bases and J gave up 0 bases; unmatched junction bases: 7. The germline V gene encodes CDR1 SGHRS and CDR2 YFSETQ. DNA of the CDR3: TGCGCCAGCAGTATAATAGCGGGGAGCTCCTACAATGAGCAGTTCTTC. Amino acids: CASSIIAGSSYNEQFF.

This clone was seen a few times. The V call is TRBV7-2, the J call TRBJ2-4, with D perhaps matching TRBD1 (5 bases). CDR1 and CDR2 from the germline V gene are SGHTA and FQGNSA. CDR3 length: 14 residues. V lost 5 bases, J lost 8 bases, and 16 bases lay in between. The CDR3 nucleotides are TGTGCCAGCAGCACCGCCAAGGGGATGGACATTCAGTACTTC. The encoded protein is CASSTAKGMDIQYF.

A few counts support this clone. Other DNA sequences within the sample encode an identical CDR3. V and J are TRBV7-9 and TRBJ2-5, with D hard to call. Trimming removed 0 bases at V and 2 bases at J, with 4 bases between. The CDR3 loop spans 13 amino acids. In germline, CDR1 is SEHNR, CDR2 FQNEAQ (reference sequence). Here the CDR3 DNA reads TGTGCCAGCAGCTTAGCGGTTCAAGAGACCCAGTACTTC. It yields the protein CASSLAVQETQYF.

In DNA form, the CDR3 reads TGTGCCTGGAGTACAGGCCTCTCTGGAAACACCATATATTTT. Its translation is CAWSTGLSGNTIYF. The chain carries TRBV30 and TRBJ1-3; a possible D gene is TRBD1 (5 bases). Trimming left V 2 bases short and J 0 bases short, with 8 bases between. The CDR3 spans 14 residues. Germline lookup yields CDR1 GTSNPN and CDR2 SVGIG (reference sequence).

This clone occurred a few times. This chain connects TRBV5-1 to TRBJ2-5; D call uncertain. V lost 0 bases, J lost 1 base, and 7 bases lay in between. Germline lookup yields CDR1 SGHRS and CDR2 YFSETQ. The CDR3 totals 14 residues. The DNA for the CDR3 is TGCGCCAGCAGCTTGGCGCAGTCCCAAGAGACCCAGTACTTC. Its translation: CASSLAQSQETQYF.

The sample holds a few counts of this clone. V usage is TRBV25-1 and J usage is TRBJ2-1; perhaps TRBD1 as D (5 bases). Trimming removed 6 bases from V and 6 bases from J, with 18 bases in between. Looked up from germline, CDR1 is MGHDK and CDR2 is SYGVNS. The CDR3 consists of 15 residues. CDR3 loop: CASSPRGIVTNEQFF. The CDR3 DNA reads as TGTGCCAGCAGCCCTAGGGGCATAGTGACCAATGAGCAGTTCTTC.

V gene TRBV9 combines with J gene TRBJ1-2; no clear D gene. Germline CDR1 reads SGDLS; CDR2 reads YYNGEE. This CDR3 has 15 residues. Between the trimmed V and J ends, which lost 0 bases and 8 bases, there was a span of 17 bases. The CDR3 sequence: CASSVDLGLAVGYTF. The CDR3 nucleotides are TGTGCCAGCAGCGTAGACCTCGGGCTGGCCGTCGGCTACACCTTC.

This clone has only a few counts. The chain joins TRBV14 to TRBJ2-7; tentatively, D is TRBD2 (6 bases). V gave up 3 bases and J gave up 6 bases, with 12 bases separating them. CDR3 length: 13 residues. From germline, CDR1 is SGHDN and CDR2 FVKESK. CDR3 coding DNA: TGTGCCAGCAGCCAGGGGAGGTTCGGCGAGCAGTACGTC. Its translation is CASSQGRFGEQYV.

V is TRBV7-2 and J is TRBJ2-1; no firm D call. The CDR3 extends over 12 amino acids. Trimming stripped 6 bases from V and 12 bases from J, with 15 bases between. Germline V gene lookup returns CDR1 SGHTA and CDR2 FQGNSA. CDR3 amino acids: CASSPKLGWQFF. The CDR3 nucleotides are TGTGCCAGCAGTCCCAAACTTGGCTGGCAGTTCTTC.